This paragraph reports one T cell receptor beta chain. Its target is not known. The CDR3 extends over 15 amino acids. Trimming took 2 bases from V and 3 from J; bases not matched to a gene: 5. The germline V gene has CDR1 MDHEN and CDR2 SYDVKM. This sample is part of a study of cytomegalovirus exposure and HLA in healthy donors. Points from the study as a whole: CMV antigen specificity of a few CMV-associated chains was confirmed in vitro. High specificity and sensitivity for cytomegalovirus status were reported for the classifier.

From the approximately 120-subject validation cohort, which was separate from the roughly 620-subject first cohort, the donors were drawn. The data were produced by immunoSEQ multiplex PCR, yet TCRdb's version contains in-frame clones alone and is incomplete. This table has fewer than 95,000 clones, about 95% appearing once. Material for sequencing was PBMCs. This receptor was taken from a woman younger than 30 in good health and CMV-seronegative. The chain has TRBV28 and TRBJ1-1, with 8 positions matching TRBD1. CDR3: CASSLPDREHTEAFF. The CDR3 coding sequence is TGTGCCAGCAGTTTACCGGACAGGGAGCACACTGAAGCTTTCTTT.